Listed below are T cell receptor beta chains from one sample, sequenced in a study of blood T cell repertoires in COVID-19. The repertoire was sequenced with immunoSEQ multiplex PCR; TCRdb's copy has only in-frame clones and lacks some. The sample has over 250,000 clones, approximately 86% seen once. The specimen was peripheral blood. The source is a woman aged 25-40 years with acute or convalescent COVID-19. CDR3s include the opening cysteine and the closing phenylalanine or tryptophan. The D gene is left open where the match is weak. Clone size is given for some rows only: seen once, a few or many times, or a class if the clone is expanded.

D gene	clone size	V gene	J gene	CDR3 DNA	CDR3 protein
.	.	TRBV5-6	TRBJ2-7	TGTGCCAGCAGCTTGCCGGCTAGTGGCGAGCAGTACTTC	CASSLPASGEQYF
TRBD2	.	TRBV7-3	TRBJ2-3	TGTGCCAGCAGCTTACTGGCGGGAGCCTTTTCATTTCCAGGTACGCAGTATTTT	CASSLLAGAFSFPGTQYF
.	.	TRBV30	TRBJ1-2	TGTGCCTGGAGTGTACGACAGCGGGGAGCTAACTATGGCTACACCTTC	CAWSVRQRGANYGYTF
TRBD1	.	TRBV29-1	TRBJ1-1	TGCAGCGTTGAAGGGACAGGGTGGAACACTGAAGCTTTCTTT	CSVEGTGWNTEAFF
TRBD1	.	TRBV3-1/TRBV3-2	TRBJ2-7	TGTGCCAGCAGCGCGACAGGGTACGAGCAGTACTTC	CASSATGYEQYF
.	.	TRBV6-4	TRBJ1-3	TGTGCCAGCACCCCTGGGGCAGTGAGAAACACCATATATTTT	CASTPGAVRNTIYF
.	.	TRBV30	TRBJ2-3	TGTGCCTGGAGTCTCCAGGGGCGGGGCACAGATACGCAGTATTTT	CAWSLQGRGTDTQYF
.	.	TRBV19	TRBJ2-5	.	CASSIDLAGGLFGEETQYF
TRBD2	.	TRBV5-8	TRBJ2-6	TGTGCCAGCAGCTCTGGACTAGCGGCCTACTCTGGGGCCAACGTCCTGACTTTC	CASSSGLAAYSGANVLTF
TRBD2	.	TRBV5-1	TRBJ2-7	TGCGCCAGCAGCTTGGCAAGCGGGAGAGGGGAGCAGTACTTC	CASSLASGRGEQYF
TRBD1	.	TRBV7-7	TRBJ2-3	TGTGCTAGCAGCCCCCAGGGGGCGAGCACAGATACGCAGTATTTT	CASSPQGASTDTQYF
.	.	TRBV6-1	TRBJ2-5	TGTGCCAGCAGTGAATCCCCTGGCGAGACCCAGTACTTC	CASSESPGETQYF
TRBD1	.	TRBV3-1/TRBV3-2	TRBJ2-3	TGTGCCAGCAGTAAACAGGGGGCAGGGACTAGCACAGATACGCAGTATTTT	CASSKQGAGTSTDTQYF
.	once	TRBV9	TRBJ2-2	TGTGCCAGCACTCAGGGTTCGAACACCGGGGAGCTGTTTTTT	CASTQGSNTGELFF
.	.	TRBV7-9	TRBJ1-1	TGTGCCAGCAGCTTAGGGGGGCCTACTGAAGCTTTCTTT	CASSLGGPTEAFF
.	.	TRBV15	TRBJ1-4	TGTGCCACCAGCAGAGGAGCGGGGAATGAAAAACTGTTTTTT	CATSRGAGNEKLFF
TRBD2	.	TRBV27	TRBJ2-7	TGTGCCAGCAGTTTTTCTAGCGGGAGTAGTTCCTACGAGCAGTACTTC	CASSFSSGSSSYEQYF
TRBD2	.	TRBV15	TRBJ2-1	TGTGCCACCAGCAGAGGTATTGGGACTAGCGGGTTGGGCTGGCAGTTCTTC	CATSRGIGTSGLGWQFF
.	.	TRBV3-1/TRBV3-2	TRBJ1-6	TGTGCCAGCAGCCTACGCATCCGGACAGCGACTAATTCACCCCTCCACTTT	CASSLRIRTATNSPLHF
.	.	TRBV30	TRBJ1-2	TGTGCCTGGGGGGTGGCTGGCTACACCTTC	CAWGVAGYTF
.	.	TRBV4-1	TRBJ2-7	TGCGCCAGCAGCCAATTCAGTCCTTCCTTCGAGCAGTACTTC	CASSQFSPSFEQYF
.	.	TRBV5-1	TRBJ1-6	TGCGCCAGCAGACCCGAAGACAGACTTAATTCACCCCTCCACTTT	CASRPEDRLNSPLHF
TRBD1	.	TRBV30	TRBJ2-7	TGTGCCTGGACCCTCGGCAGGGGGCGCGCCTACGAGCAGTACTTC	CAWTLGRGRAYEQYF
.	.	TRBV21-1	TRBJ2-5	TGTGCCAGCAGCAAATGGTGCGGTTTAGCGGGAGGAAGACAAGAGACCCAGTACTTC	CASSKWCGLAGGRQETQYF
TRBD1	.	TRBV7-9	TRBJ1-1	TGTGCCAGCAGCCCCAGGGGGTCCCAAGGGGACACTGAAGCTTTCTTT	CASSPRGSQGDTEAFF
TRBD1	.	TRBV10-3	TRBJ2-3	TGTGCCATCAAGACGGACAGGGGAACAGATACGCAGTATTTT	CAIKTDRGTDTQYF
TRBD2	.	TRBV5-1	TRBJ2-2	TGCGCCAGCAGCGTGGGACTAGCGGGGACCGGGGAGCTGTTTTTT	CASSVGLAGTGELFF
.	.	TRBV24-1	TRBJ2-2	TGTGCCACCAGTGATTTAAATCCACTGGCGGACACCGGGGAGCTGTTTTTT	CATSDLNPLADTGELFF